These 7 T cell receptor beta chains were sequenced from one sample in a study of blood T cell repertoires in COVID-19. TCRdb keeps only in-frame clones here, not all; method: immunoSEQ multiplex PCR. The data contain 60,000 to 85,000 clones, roughly nine tenths of them singletons. Sequenced sample: peripheral blood. Receptor source: a man in his forties with COVID-19, enrolled during active disease.

The J gene is TRBJ1-4, the V gene TRBV7-2; 9 bases fit TRBD1. J was trimmed by 5 bases and V by 3 bases; bases with no gene match: 4. This CDR3 is 15 amino acids long. Per germline, CDR1 SGHTA and CDR2 FQGNSA. CDR3 DNA sequence: TGTGCCAGCAGCTTCTTCGGGACAGGGAATGAAAAACTGTTTTTT. The encoded protein is CASSFFGTGNEKLFF. Combining the CDR3 with reference TRBV7-2 and TRBJ1-4 gives the whole variable domain GAGVSQSPSNKVTEKGKDVELRCDPISGHTALYWYRQSLGQGLEFLIYFQGNSAPDKSGLPSDRFSAERTGGSVSTLTIQRTQQEDSAVYLCASSFFGTGNEKLFFGSGTQLSVL.

V is TRBV21-1 and J is TRBJ2-5; the table's D call TRBD1 went unverified against the DNA. TRBV21-1 is given as a pseudogene. This CDR3 has 14 residues. In DNA, the CDR3 is TGTGCCAGCAGCAAGGACAGCACCCAAGAGACCCAGTACTTC. Translation: CASSKDSTQETQYF.

The chain couples TRBV28 to TRBJ2-7; D possibly corresponds to TRBD2 (6 bases). The CDR3 length is 15 residues. Germline V gene data show CDR1 as MDHEN and CDR2 as SYDVKM. V was pared by 7 bases and J by 3 bases, with 19 bases between. In DNA, the CDR3 is TGTGCCAGCACCCTCTCCTTCCTGGGGGGCTACGAGCAGTACTTC. Protein product: CASTLSFLGGYEQYF. Variable domain in full (rest from reference TRBV28 and TRBJ2-7): DVKVTQSSRYLVKRTGEKVFLECVQDMDHENMFWYRQDPGLGLRLIYFSYDVKMKEKGDIPEGYSVSREKKERFSLILESASTNQTSMYLCASTLSFLGGYEQYFGPGTRLTVT.

The chain joins TRBV18 to TRBJ1-3; TRBD1 might be the D (6 bases). Germline V gene data show CDR1 as KGHSH and CDR2 as LQKENI. Trimming took off 6 bases at V and 2 bases at J, with 11 bases between the two ends. CDR3 size: 14 residues. CDR3: CASSRGETGNTIYF. The CDR3, as DNA: TGTGCCAGCTCCAGGGGTGAAACTGGAAACACCATATATTTT.

This clone was seen only a few times. The rearrangement links TRBV28 to TRBJ1-2, with TRBD1 matching over 7 bases. The CDR3 loop spans 14 amino acids. Per germline, CDR1 MDHEN and CDR2 SYDVKM. V dropped 5 bases and J dropped 8; count of bases not matched to a gene: 11. For the CDR3, the DNA is TGTGCCAGCAGTATAACTACAGGGGTCGAGGGCTACACCTTC. Translating it yields CASSITTGVEGYTF.

This chain uses TRBV7-2 with TRBJ2-2; no clear D gene. The germline CDR1 and CDR2 sequences are SGHTA and FQGNSA. Trimming pared 4 bases from V and 1 base from J, leaving 4 bases between. This CDR3 has 13 residues. DNA for the CDR3: TGTGCCAGCAGCTCCGGGAACACCGGGGAGCTGTTTTTT. Protein sequence: CASSSGNTGELFF.

The V gene is TRBV3-1 (or the pseudogene TRBV3-2), the J gene TRBJ2-2; D is uncertain. Trimming stripped 4 bases from V and 6 bases from J, with 9 bases between. Germline V lookup: CDR1 LGHDT, CDR2 YNNKEL (reference sequence). The CDR3 runs 13 residues. The CDR3 loop reads CASSLAGAGELFF. CDR3 in DNA: TGTGCCAGCAGCCTGGCAGGTGCCGGGGAGCTGTTTTTT.